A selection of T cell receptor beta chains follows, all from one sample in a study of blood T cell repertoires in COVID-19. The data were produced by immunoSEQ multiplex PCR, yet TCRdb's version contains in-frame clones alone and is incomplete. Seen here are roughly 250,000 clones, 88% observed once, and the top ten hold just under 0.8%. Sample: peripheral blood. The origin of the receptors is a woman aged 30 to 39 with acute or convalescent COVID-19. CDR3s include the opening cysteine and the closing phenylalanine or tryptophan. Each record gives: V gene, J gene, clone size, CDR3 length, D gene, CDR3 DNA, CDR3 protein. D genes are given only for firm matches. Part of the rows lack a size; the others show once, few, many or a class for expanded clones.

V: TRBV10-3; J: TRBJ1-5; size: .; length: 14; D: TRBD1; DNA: TGTGCCATCAGCGCGGACAGGGGGAATCAGCCCCAGCATTTT; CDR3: CAISADRGNQPQHF
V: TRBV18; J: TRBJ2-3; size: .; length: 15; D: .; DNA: TGTGCCAGCTCACAAATAGGGGCAGCTACAGATACGCAGTATTTT; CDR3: CASSQIGAATDTQYF
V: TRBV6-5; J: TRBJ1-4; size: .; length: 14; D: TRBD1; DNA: TGTGCCAGCAGCTGGGACAGCCGAAATGAAAAACTGTTTTTT; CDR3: CASSWDSRNEKLFF
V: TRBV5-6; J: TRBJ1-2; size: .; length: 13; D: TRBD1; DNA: TGTGCCAGCAGTTGGACAGGAACCTATGGCTACACCTTC; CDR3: CASSWTGTYGYTF
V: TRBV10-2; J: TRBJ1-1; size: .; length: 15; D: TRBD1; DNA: TGCGCCAGCAACCGACAGGGGGCAGGGCTCCCTGAAGCTTTCTTT; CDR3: CASNRQGAGLPEAFF
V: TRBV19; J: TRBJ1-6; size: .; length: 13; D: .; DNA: TGTGCCAGTAGAGGAGGCATTAATTCACCCCTCCACTTT; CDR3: CASRGGINSPLHF
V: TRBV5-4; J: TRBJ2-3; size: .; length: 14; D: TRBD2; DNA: TGTGCCAAGGGAGATAGCGGGAGGACAGATACGCAGTATTTT; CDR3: CAKGDSGRTDTQYF
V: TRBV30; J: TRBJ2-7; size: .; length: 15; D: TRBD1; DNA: TGTGCCTGGAGTGTGACAGGGGGCGCTTACTACGAGCAGTACTTC; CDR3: CAWSVTGGAYYEQYF
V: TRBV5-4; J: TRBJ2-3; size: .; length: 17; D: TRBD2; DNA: TGTGCCAGCAGCTTTGCCGCCGGGAGCGGGAGGACAGATACGCAGTATTTT; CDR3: CASSFAAGSGRTDTQYF
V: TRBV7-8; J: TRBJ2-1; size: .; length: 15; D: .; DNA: TGTGCCAGCAGCTTACGCCGGGATAGGGGGTATGAGCAGTTCTTC; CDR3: CASSLRRDRGYEQFF
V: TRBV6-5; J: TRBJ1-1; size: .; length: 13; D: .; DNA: TGTGCCAGCAGCCAAGGGAGGGCCACTGAAGCTTTCTTT; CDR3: CASSQGRATEAFF
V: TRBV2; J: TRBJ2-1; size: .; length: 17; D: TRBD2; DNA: TGTGCCAGCAGTCAAACTAGCGGGAGGGCTTATGGGAATGAGCAGTTCTTC; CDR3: CASSQTSGRAYGNEQFF
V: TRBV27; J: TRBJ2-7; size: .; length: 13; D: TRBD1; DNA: TGTGCCAGCAGGGGACAGGGGGTCTACGAGCAGTACTTC; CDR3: CASRGQGVYEQYF
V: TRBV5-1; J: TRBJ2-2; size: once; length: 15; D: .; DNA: TGCGCCAGCAGCCTCGTGGACAGGAACACCGGGGAGCTGTTTTTT; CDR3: CASSLVDRNTGELFF
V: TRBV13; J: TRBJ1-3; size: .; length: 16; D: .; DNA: TGTGCCAGCAGCTTAAGGGAGGCGAGCTCTGGAAACACCATATATTTT; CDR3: CASSLREASSGNTIYF